This T cell receptor beta chain was found in a study of T-cell reconstitution after alpha-beta-depleted transplantation in children. Broader study findings: Alpha-beta T cells present about two months after transplant were reported to originate from several hundred expanded graft clones. There were some patients whose high TCRbeta diversity at day 60 came from surviving recipient T cells and thymic progenitors. One year after transplant, T-cell counts and diversity came mostly from newly produced T cells.

The CDR3 totals 15 residues. Germline V CDR1 and CDR2: SGHRS, YFSETQ. V was cut by 2 bases and J by 1 base, with 10 bases left in between. Using unique molecular identifiers, the investigators prepared the TCRbeta library. From the PCR reads, TCRdb called clonotypes with MiXCR, one entry per CDR3 protein. The sample includes some 100,000 distinct CDR3 sequences, about 14% seen only once; the top ten take around 20%. This clonotype was picked up many times. Its matching antigen is unknown. Sequenced material: PBMCs, mostly from graft donor cells, taken 180 days after TCRalphabeta/CD19-depleted stem cell transplant. The chain links TRBV5-1 to TRBJ1-5; tentatively, D is TRBD1 (6 bases). The sequence was obtained from a male patient aged 2-10 years who had a stem cell transplant for acute lymphoblastic leukemia, so the T cells may come from the graft donor. CDR3 sequence: CASSLLGASNQPQHF. DNA of the CDR3: TGCGCCAGCAGCTTATTGGGGGCGAGCAATCAGCCCCAGCATTTT.